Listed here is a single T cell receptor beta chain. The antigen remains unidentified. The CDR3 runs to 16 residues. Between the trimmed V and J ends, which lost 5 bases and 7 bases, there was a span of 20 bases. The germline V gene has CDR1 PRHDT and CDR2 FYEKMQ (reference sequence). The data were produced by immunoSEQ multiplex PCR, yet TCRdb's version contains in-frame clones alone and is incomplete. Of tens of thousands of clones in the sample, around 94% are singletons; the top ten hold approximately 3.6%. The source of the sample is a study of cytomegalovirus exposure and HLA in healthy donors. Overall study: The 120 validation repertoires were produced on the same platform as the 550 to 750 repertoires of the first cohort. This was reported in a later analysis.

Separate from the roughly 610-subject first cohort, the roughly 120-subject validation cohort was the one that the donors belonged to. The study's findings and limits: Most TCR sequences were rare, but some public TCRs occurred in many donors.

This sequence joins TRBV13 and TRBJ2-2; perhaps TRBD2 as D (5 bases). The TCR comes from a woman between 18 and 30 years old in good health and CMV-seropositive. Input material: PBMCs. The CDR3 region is CASSPGSAPLGGELFF. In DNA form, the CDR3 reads TGTGCCAGCAGCCCGGGGAGCGCCCCTTTGGGCGGGGAGCTGTTTTTT.